This TCR beta chain stems from a study of control samples from healthy donors and cancer patients. Clones were read by immunoSEQ multiplex PCR, and TCRdb kept only the in-frame ones, dropping some. The table has about 120,000 clones, around nine tenths seen once. Germline CDR1 reads KGHDR; CDR2 reads SFDVKD. Losses at the gene ends were 4 bases for V and 5 bases for J; bases not matched to a gene: 5. The CDR3 has 15 residues. Sequencing was done on a sample of blood. The chain is built from TRBV24-1 and TRBJ2-2, with TRBD1 matching over 8 bases. The clonotype originates from a man aged 25 to 45 in good health. The CDR3 DNA reads as TGTGCCACCAGTGACTGGACAGGGAGAACCGGGGAGCTGTTTTTT. Its translation: CATSDWTGRTGELFF.